The T cell receptor (beta chain) under discussion was sequenced for a study of blood T cell repertoires in COVID-19. Study-wide background: Samples came from the United States, Italy and Spain, spanning acute and convalescent COVID-19. The cDNA or gDNA used as material had been derived from T cells, B-cell-depleted T cells, or PBMCs.

Participant age was about 18 to 89 years, and participants resided in fewer than 25 US areas. Per the original data handling: By means of reference gene primer amplification, nucleated cell counts were estimated. Method: immunoSEQ multiplex PCR; TCRdb's copy keeps in-frame clones and lacks some. The DNA was the basis for D and trimming; V, J and clone size are from that table. Of 200,000 or so clones detected, 80% to 90% appear once; the ten largest clones hold more than 3%. CDR1 and CDR2 (germline): SGHVS, FNYEAQ. Trimming pared 2 bases from V and 7 bases from J, leaving 18 bases between. The CDR3 length is 16 residues.

Sample: PBMCs or T cells enriched from blood (not recorded which). The gene calls are TRBV7-6 and TRBJ2-1, with D possibly matching TRBD2 (6 bases). The sequence derives from a woman aged 30 to 39 who had been exposed to COVID-19. The CDR3 DNA follows: TGTGCCAGCAGCTTAATTGGGTCGGCGGGGCGAAATGAGCAGTTCTTC. This encodes CASSLIGSAGRNEQFF.